A single sample is the source of the 14 T cell receptor beta chains below, sequenced in a study of Graves' ophthalmopathy and Graves' hyperthyroidism. TCR beta CDR3 amplification used RNA transcripts. In the first round, RT-PCR was carried out with HTBI primers, and a multiplex PCR formed the second round. TCRdb re-called the multiplex PCR reads with MiXCR, one entry per CDR3 protein. Among under 250,000 distinct CDR3 sequences listed, 20% to 25% were seen once. Input material: peripheral blood. The source of these receptors is a woman aged 45-65 years with Graves' ophthalmopathy.

Many counts were recorded for this clonotype. This chain connects TRBV19 to TRBJ2-2, with TRBD1 identical over 9 bases. This CDR3 comprises 14 residues. V lost 4 bases and J lost 4; bases outside the gene matches: 1. Germline CDR1 reads LNHDA; CDR2 reads SQIVND (reference sequence). DNA of the CDR3: TGTGCCAGTAGTACACAGGGGGCCACCGGGGAGCTGTTTTTT. Protein sequence: CASSTQGATGELFF. Filled out from reference TRBV19 and TRBJ2-2, the complete variable domain reads DGGITQSPKYLFRKEGQNVTLSCEQNLNHDAMYWYRQDPGQGLRLIYYSQIVNDFQKGDIAEGYSVSREKKESFPLTVTSAQKNPTAFYLCASSTQGATGELFFGEGSRLTVL.

The J gene is TRBJ2-7, the V gene TRBV2; TRBD2 agrees at 9 bases. Germline loops: CDR1 SNHLY, CDR2 FYNNEI. V lost 8 bases, J lost 4 bases, and 12 bases stayed unmatched. The CDR3 has 15 residues. CDR3 in DNA: TGTGCCAGCGGAACGGTAGCGGGGGCCTTGTACGAGCAGTACTTC. The encoded protein is CASGTVAGALYEQYF.

This chain uses TRBV9 with TRBJ2-2, with TRBD1 as a possible D gene (5 bases). The CDR3 has 15 amino acids. V lost 0 bases to trimming and J lost 4 bases, with 10 bases between them. Germline V lookup: CDR1 SGDLS, CDR2 YYNGEE. The CDR3 DNA follows: TGTGCCAGCAGCGTAGCTACTCAGGGCACCGGGGAGCTGTTTTTT. It yields the protein CASSVATQGTGELFF.

This clonotype was found a few times. The chain recombines TRBV7-2 with TRBJ2-3; the D gene could be TRBD1 or TRBD2 (5 bases each). CDR3 size: 14 residues. Trimming stripped 3 bases from V and 3 bases from J, with 10 bases between. Germline CDR1 and CDR2: SGHTA and FQGNSA. The CDR3 reads CASSFGGSTDTQYF. In DNA form, the CDR3 reads TGTGCCAGCAGCTTTGGGGGATCGACAGATACGCAGTATTTT.

This clonotype has at least ten counts. This chain uses TRBV20-1 with TRBJ2-3; 8 bases align to TRBD2. The V gene's germline CDR1 is DFQATT and CDR2 SNEGSKA (reference sequence). The CDR3 extends over 18 amino acids. V shed 3 bases and J 0 bases; nucleotides not matched to a gene: 14. The CDR3 DNA sequence: TGCAGTGCTAGGGAACGGCGGGAGGCCAGGACTAGCACAGATACGCAGTATTTT. Translation gives CSARERREARTSTDTQYF.

This clonotype was seen repeatedly, ten times or more. This sequence joins TRBV20-1 and TRBJ2-2; 9 nucleotides align to TRBD1. The CDR3 sequence is 13 residues long. J gave up 7 bases and V 4 bases, and 4 bases lay outside the gene matches. The germline CDR1 and CDR2 sequences are DFQATT and SNEGSKA (reference sequence). CDR3: CSAKQGAIGELFF. The CDR3 region has the DNA TGCAGTGCTAAACAGGGGGCTATCGGGGAGCTGTTTTTT.

In this sample, this clonotype turned up many times. The rearrangement joins TRBV24-1 to TRBJ2-5, with TRBD2 identical over 12 bases. With V trimmed by 5 bases and J by 5 bases, 8 bases remained unmatched. Per germline, CDR1 KGHDR and CDR2 SFDVKD. CDR3 length: 16 amino acids. The CDR3 sequence: CATSVASGRAGETQYF. In DNA form, the CDR3 reads TGTGCCACCAGTGTTGCTAGCGGGAGGGCCGGGGAGACCCAGTACTTC.

This clonotype was counted many times. The rearrangement joins TRBV12-3 or TRBV12-4 to TRBJ2-7; D possibly corresponds to TRBD2 (7 bases). The CDR3 has 13 residues. V dropped 9 bases and J dropped 6 bases, with 18 bases sitting between them. CDR3 loop: CASRDSGEGEQYF. The CDR3 DNA is TGTGCCAGTAGAGACTCAGGGGAGGGCGAGCAGTACTTC.

This clonotype was detected ten times or more. V is TRBV20-1 and J is TRBJ2-5; no reliable D call. With 4 bases removed from V and 2 bases from J, the gap between germline ends came to 8 bases. Per the germline V gene, CDR1 is DFQATT and CDR2 is SNEGSKA (reference sequence). CDR3 length: 12 amino acids. The CDR3 bases are TGCAGTGCTATCGGTGAACAAGAGACCCAGTACTTC. This translates into CSAIGEQETQYF.

In this sample, this clonotype turned up many times. V usage is TRBV20-1 and J usage is TRBJ1-1, with a possible D match to TRBD1 (6 bases). CDR1 and CDR2 (germline): DFQATT, SNEGSKA (reference sequence). The CDR3 runs to 14 residues. The V end lost 3 bases, the J end lost 4 bases, and 15 bases lay between the germline ends. The CDR3 DNA follows: TGCAGTGCTAGCTTAGCACAGGGAGGCACTGAAGCTTTCTTT. This sequence encodes CSASLAQGGTEAFF.

This clonotype has only a few counts. The rearrangement uses TRBV12-3 or TRBV12-4 and TRBJ1-1; perhaps TRBD1 as D (5 bases). Trimming left V 3 bases short and J 5 bases short, with 16 bases between. The CDR3 consists of 15 residues. CDR3 nucleotide sequence: TGTGCCAGCAGTTTCTTAGGGGCGAGGGGAACTGAAGCTTTCTTT. Its translation is CASSFLGARGTEAFF.

This clonotype was observed at least ten times. The chain uses TRBV11-2 and TRBJ2-7; 7 nucleotides match TRBD2. Germline loops: CDR1 SGHAT, CDR2 FQNNGV. The length of the CDR3 is 14 residues. The J segment lost 5 bases and the V segment lost 1 base, leaving 5 bases of the junction unmatched. The CDR3 region has the DNA TGTGCCAGCAGCTTAGGCGGGAGCGTCGACGAGCAGTACTTC. This sequence encodes CASSLGGSVDEQYF.

This clonotype has a count of ten or more. This chain uses TRBV12-3 or TRBV12-4 with TRBJ1-1; D is unresolved. V was shortened by 2 bases and J by 1 base, with 8 bases between the two germline ends. The CDR3 length is 14 residues. Here the CDR3 reads CASSLYGGNTEAFF. In DNA form, the CDR3 reads TGTGCCAGCAGTTTATATGGAGGGAACACTGAAGCTTTCTTT.

In this sample, this clonotype turned up a few times. The chain carries TRBV20-1 and TRBJ1-2, with D perhaps TRBD1 (5 bases). V lost 0 bases and J 4 bases, leaving 9 bases between the germline ends. Germline CDR1 is DFQATT and CDR2 is SNEGSKA (reference sequence). This CDR3 is 13 amino acids long. The CDR3 nucleotides are TGCAGTGCTAGAGAAACAGGCGGCTATGGCTACACCTTC. This gives the protein CSARETGGYGYTF.